Included here is one T cell receptor (beta chain) sequence, with context. The sample comes from a study of blood T cell repertoires in COVID-19. Study-wide context: Samples came from the United States, Italy and Spain, spanning acute and convalescent COVID-19. The analysed material was cDNA or gDNA that came from T cells, B-cell-depleted T cells, or PBMCs.

Looked up from germline, CDR1 is KGHSH and CDR2 is LQKENI. The junction had 4 bases not matched to a gene; V was cut back by 7 bases and J by 0 bases. The CDR3 loop spans 14 amino acids. In the original workflow: By means of reference gene primer amplification, nucleated cell counts were estimated. Only in-frame clones appear in the TCRdb table, and some are missing; sequencing was by immunoSEQ multiplex PCR. V and J calls and clone size are given by that table; D and trimming were obtained from the DNA. The sample yields roughly 250,000 clones, roughly 84% seen once. The chain carries TRBV18 and TRBJ1-2; 8 positions agree with TRBD1. Input material: peripheral blood. The receptor's source is a woman aged 40 to 49 with active or convalescent COVID-19. CDR3 region: CASLPTGANYGYTF. The CDR3 nucleotides read TGTGCCAGCTTACCGACAGGGGCTAACTATGGCTACACCTTC.